A single TCR beta chain is shown here with its context. Its target is unknown. Single cDNA molecules in the library carried unique molecular identifiers attached during preparation. TCRdb analysed the RACE reads with MiXCR anew, one entry per CDR3 protein. Altogether fewer than 200,000 distinct CDR3 sequences are present, roughly a quarter being singletons, with the ten largest covering about 2.1%. The data originate from a study of human T cells and chemical hapten exposure. Stated time point: patch test 3, about 24 weeks after DPC sensitization. The treatment: therapeutic diphenylcyclopropenone sensitization with weekly scalp DPC. Ahead of applying each patch test, blood was sampled. Study outcomes and limitations: As patch test score rose, PT1 expanded TCR counts tended to rise as well. Against controls, expanded TCRs gave rise to significantly more large CDR3 similarity clusters.

Germline-derived CDR1 and CDR2 are DFQATT and SNEGSKA (reference sequence). The CDR3 extends over 14 amino acids. Trimming cost V 4 bases and J 2 bases, with 15 bases left between them. The clonotype comes from a young woman with alopecia areata. Some clones in this sample may be carry-over from other donors' samples. The sequences come from whole blood, collected in connection with sensitization to the hapten diphenylcyclopropenone (DPC). This chain connects TRBV20-1 to TRBJ2-7; tentatively, D is TRBD1 or TRBD2 (5 bases each). The CDR3 DNA follows: TGCAGTGCTACCACCGGGACGATAGCCTACGAGCAGTACTTC. This gives the protein CSATTGTIAYEQYF.